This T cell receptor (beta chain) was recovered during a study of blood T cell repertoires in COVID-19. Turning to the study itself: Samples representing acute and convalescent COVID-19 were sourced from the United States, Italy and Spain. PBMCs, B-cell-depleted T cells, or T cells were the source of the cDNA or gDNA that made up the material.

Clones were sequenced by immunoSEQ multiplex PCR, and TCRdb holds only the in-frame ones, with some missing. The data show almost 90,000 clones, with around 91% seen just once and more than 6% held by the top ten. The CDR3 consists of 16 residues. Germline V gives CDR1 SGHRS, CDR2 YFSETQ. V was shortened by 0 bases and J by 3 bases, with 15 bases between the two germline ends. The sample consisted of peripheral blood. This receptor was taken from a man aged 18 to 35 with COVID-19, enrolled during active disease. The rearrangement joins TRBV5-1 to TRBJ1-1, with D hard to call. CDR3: CASSLGSEGGDTEAFF. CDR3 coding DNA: TGCGCCAGCAGCTTGGGGAGTGAGGGAGGCGACACTGAAGCTTTCTTT.